This TCR beta chain was identified during a study of tumor-infiltrating lymphocytes in primary liver carcinoma. J gave up 3 bases and V 5 bases, and 4 bases lay outside the gene matches. The V gene's germline CDR1 is LNHDA and CDR2 SQIVND (reference sequence). This CDR3 is 15 amino acids long. Study-wide points: Blood had a significantly lower top-250-clone fraction than tumors did (p = 0.039).

DNA and RNA were both co-extracted from around 20-30 mg of bulk tissue that had not been sorted. TCR beta cDNA was reverse-transcribed from around 0.55 ug of total RNA. The reaction used a constant-region primer and ProtoScript II reverse transcriptase. Slightly modified ARM-PCR, run as three nested multiplex PCR rounds, produced the TCR beta libraries. The study ran its first two PCR rounds for around 9 cycles each, using TRBV1-TRBV30 forward primers and a C-beta reverse primer. TCRdb independently ran MiXCR on the multiplex PCR reads; one entry per CDR3 protein. The table has fewer than 50,000 distinct CDR3 sequences, 75% seen once; the top ten hold about 38%. This clonotype was counted a single time. Its antigen is currently unknown.

The receptor was isolated from a woman aged 25 to 39 with primary liver carcinoma and hepatitis B virus infection. V is TRBV19 and J is TRBJ2-2; 9 bases line up with TRBD2. Source material: tumor-adjacent normal liver tissue. The CDR3 sequence: CASSRLAGHTGELFF. In nucleotides, the CDR3 is TGTGCCAGTAGTCGCCTAGCGGGACACACCGGGGAGCTGTTTTTT.